The 21 T cell receptor beta chains presented below share a single source sample, sequenced in a study of T cell responses to AZD1222 COVID-19 vaccine. Here immunoSEQ multiplex PCR was the method, and the copy in TCRdb shows in-frame clones only, minus some. Among 130,000 or so clones listed, approximately 91% were seen once. The sample consisted of peripheral blood, taken 28 days after the second AZD1222 dose. Source of these receptors: an adult who received the AZD1222 COVID-19 vaccine.

This clone was picked up a small number of times. V and J are TRBV30 and TRBJ1-2, with D unresolved. The CDR3 is 12 amino acids. V dropped 8 bases and J dropped 4 bases, with 14 bases sitting between them. Germline values: CDR1 GTSNPN, CDR2 SVGIG (reference sequence). The CDR3: CAGGEALYGYTF. In DNA, the CDR3 is TGTGCCGGCGGGGAGGCCCTCTATGGCTACACCTTC.

The genes are TRBV7-8 and TRBJ2-5; 13 bases line up with TRBD2. V was clipped by 5 bases and J by 5 bases; unmatched bases: 8. This CDR3 contains 16 residues. The germline gives CDR1 SGHVS, CDR2 FQNEAQ. The DNA of the CDR3 is TGTGCCAGCAGCCCAATACTAGCGGGAGGGCAGGAGACCCAGTACTTC. It yields the protein CASSPILAGGQETQYF.

This chain links TRBV2 with TRBJ2-2, with D perhaps assigned TRBD1 or TRBD2 (6 bases each). CDR1 and CDR2 from the germline V gene are SNHLY and FYNNEI. CDR3 length equals 16 residues. Trimming shortened V by 4 bases and J by 4 bases, and 16 bases separated the two germline ends. The CDR3 loop reads CASSALRGGSTGELFF. Written as DNA, the CDR3 is TGTGCCAGCAGTGCACTCAGGGGAGGTAGCACCGGGGAGCTGTTTTTT.

This sequence joins TRBV6-5 and TRBJ1-5; TRBD1 is a possible D gene (5 bases). Trimming removed 6 bases at V and 1 base at J, with 10 bases between. The CDR3 is made up of 14 amino acids. Germline CDR1 and CDR2: MNHEY and SVGAGI. The CDR3 reads CASSQGLSNQPQHF. DNA for the CDR3: TGTGCCAGCAGCCAGGGATTGAGCAATCAGCCCCAGCATTTT.

The chain links TRBV2 to TRBJ2-7; 8 nucleotides align to TRBD1. This CDR3 contains 14 residues. The V segment lost 4 bases and the J segment 3 bases; nucleotides outside the gene matches: 5. Germline values: CDR1 SNHLY, CDR2 FYNNEI. The CDR3 loop is CASSGGGQGYEQYF. CDR3 DNA sequence: TGTGCCAGCAGTGGAGGCGGACAGGGCTACGAGCAGTACTTC.

V is TRBV3-1 (or the pseudogene TRBV3-2) and J is TRBJ2-7; D gene ambiguous. In germline, CDR1 is LGHDT, CDR2 YNNKEL (reference sequence). Trimming removed 0 bases at V and 6 bases at J, with 12 bases between. This CDR3 has 14 residues. In nucleotides, the CDR3 is TGTGCCAGCAGCCAAGACGAGTGGGGAAGCGAGCAGTACTTC. Its protein product is CASSQDEWGSEQYF.

The V gene is TRBV9, the J gene TRBJ1-2, with 8 bases aligning to TRBD1. There are 13 residues in the CDR3. Germline V lookup: CDR1 SGDLS, CDR2 YYNGEE. J was trimmed by 4 bases and V by 4 bases; bases with no gene match: 3. CDR3 residues: CASSPGQGYGYTF. CDR3 bases: TGTGCCAGCAGCCCAGGACAGGGCTATGGCTACACCTTC. Together with reference TRBV9 and TRBJ1-2, the CDR3 gives the full variable domain: DSGVTQTPKHLITATGQRVTLRCSPRSGDLSVYWYQQSLDQGLQFLIQYYNGEERAKGNILERFSAQQFPDLHSELNLSSLELGDSALYFCASSPGQGYGYTFGSGTRLTVV.

The CDR3 nucleotides are TGTGCCAGCAGCGAAACTAGCGGATCCAGCTACAATGAGCAGTTCTTC. Its protein product is CASSETSGSSYNEQFF. The V gene is TRBV9, the J gene TRBJ2-1; 8 bases are shared with TRBD2. This CDR3 comprises 16 residues. With 3 bases clipped from V and 3 bases from J, the junction kept 8 bases outside the gene matches. Germline CDR1 SGDLS, CDR2 YYNGEE.

The chain joins TRBV21-1 to TRBJ2-5. TRBV21-1 is described as a pseudogene. The CDR3 consists of 17 residues. In nucleotides, the CDR3 is TGTGCCACCAGTTCGAAAAGACAGGTGGCGGGACAAGAGACCCAGTACTTC. Its translation is CATSSKRQVAGQETQYF.

The table lists this clone with a count of one. This chain joins TRBV24-1 and TRBJ1-1; the D is unclear. Germline CDR1 and CDR2: KGHDR and SFDVKD. The V end was cut by 3 bases, the J end by 10 bases, with 8 bases between. This CDR3 is built from 11 residues. The CDR3 coding sequence is TGTGCCACCAGTGATGGGGTTCGAGCTTTCTTT. Amino acid sequence: CATSDGVRAFF.

This chain connects TRBV15 to TRBJ1-2; the D is unclear. Looked up from germline, CDR1 is LNHNV and CDR2 is YYDKDF (reference sequence). The CDR3 runs 13 residues. V lost 0 bases to trimming and J lost 6 bases, with 8 bases between them. The CDR3 region is CATSRDRWDGYTF. The CDR3 DNA reads as TGTGCCACCAGCAGAGACAGGTGGGATGGCTACACCTTC.

This clone was detected only once. The genes are TRBV20-1 and TRBJ2-1; unclear D gene. The CDR3 runs 10 residues. Trimming removed 3 bases at V and 5 bases at J, with 2 bases between. Germline V lookup: CDR1 DFQATT, CDR2 SNEGSKA (reference sequence). The CDR3 DNA reads TGCAGTGCTAGGAACAATGAGCAGTTCTTC. Translating gives CSARNNEQFF.

This sequence joins TRBV6-5 and TRBJ1-5, with D uncertain. The CDR3 is made up of 13 amino acids. The germline V gene encodes CDR1 MNHEY and CDR2 SVGAGI. V was cut by 0 bases and J by 7 bases, with 7 bases left in between. As DNA, the CDR3 is TGTGCCAGCAGTTACTCAGAGGGACAGCCCCAGCATTTT. Its protein product is CASSYSEGQPQHF.

The chain couples TRBV12-3 or TRBV12-4 to TRBJ2-7; D may be TRBD2 (5 bases). Trimming removed 6 bases at V and 6 bases at J, with 9 bases between. The CDR3 covers 11 residues. The CDR3 sequence: CASRSGGEQYF. CDR3 bases: TGTGCCAGCAGGAGTGGAGGCGAGCAGTACTTC.

This chain uses TRBV28 with TRBJ2-7, with D perhaps TRBD2 (6 bases). The CDR3 contains 15 residues. Germline lookup yields CDR1 MDHEN and CDR2 SYDVKM. Trimming removed 3 bases from V and 5 bases from J, with 17 bases in between. The CDR3 loop is CASSLMAIGGDEQYF. CDR3 nucleotide sequence: TGTGCCAGCAGTTTGATGGCGATAGGAGGGGACGAGCAGTACTTC.

The chain is built from TRBV4-1 and TRBJ2-1, with 13 bases lining up with TRBD2. This CDR3 is built from 15 residues. The ends lost 4 bases at V and 9 bases at J; junction bases unmatched: 6. CDR1 is MGHRA, CDR2 YSYEKL, per germline. The CDR3 sequence: CASSLGLAGVGEQFF. The CDR3 coding sequence is TGCGCCAGCAGCCTCGGACTAGCGGGAGTGGGTGAGCAGTTCTTC.

V usage is TRBV21-1 and J usage is TRBJ1-6. TRBV21-1 is given as a pseudogene. This CDR3 region has 17 residues. For the CDR3, the DNA is TGTGCCAGCACGAGGCGGACTTTTCGCTCCTATAATTCACCCCTCCACTTT. Its protein is CASTRRTFRSYNSPLHF.

The chain joins TRBV5-4 to TRBJ2-1, with 10 bases lining up with TRBD2. The V gene's germline CDR1 is SGHNT and CDR2 YYREEE (reference sequence). This CDR3 is 17 amino acids long. After removal of 3 bases from V and 7 bases from J, the junction contained 13 bases not matched to a gene. CDR3 in amino acids: CASSYLASLAGDNEQFF. CDR3 sequence (DNA): TGTGCCAGCAGCTATCTTGCCTCTCTAGCGGGAGATAATGAGCAGTTCTTC.

The CDR3 spells CASSTLSWGLNTEAFF. CDR3 bases: TGCGCCAGCAGCACCCTTTCCTGGGGATTGAACACTGAAGCTTTCTTT. The rearrangement joins TRBV4-1 to TRBJ1-1; D is unclear. The CDR3 spans 16 residues. V lost 5 bases to trimming and J lost 0 bases, with 16 bases between them. CDR1 and CDR2 (germline): MGHRA, YSYEKL.

The chain uses TRBV7-9 and TRBJ2-2, with D possibly matching TRBD2 (6 bases). In germline, CDR1 is SEHNR, CDR2 FQNEAQ (reference sequence). Trimming removed 5 bases at V and 4 bases at J, with 11 bases between. This CDR3 contains 14 residues. The CDR3 reads CASSILALTGELFF. Here the CDR3 DNA reads TGTGCCAGCAGCATACTAGCTCTCACCGGGGAGCTGTTTTTT.

This rearrangement joins TRBV28 to TRBJ1-2; TRBD1 agrees at 9 bases. J was trimmed by 3 bases and V by 2 bases; bases with no gene match: 13. Germline-derived CDR1 and CDR2 are MDHEN and SYDVKM. The CDR3 is made up of 18 amino acids. For the CDR3, the DNA is TGTGCCAGCAGTTTAGACCCGAGGACAGGGGAGAGTGACTATGGCTACACCTTC. Its protein is CASSLDPRTGESDYGYTF.